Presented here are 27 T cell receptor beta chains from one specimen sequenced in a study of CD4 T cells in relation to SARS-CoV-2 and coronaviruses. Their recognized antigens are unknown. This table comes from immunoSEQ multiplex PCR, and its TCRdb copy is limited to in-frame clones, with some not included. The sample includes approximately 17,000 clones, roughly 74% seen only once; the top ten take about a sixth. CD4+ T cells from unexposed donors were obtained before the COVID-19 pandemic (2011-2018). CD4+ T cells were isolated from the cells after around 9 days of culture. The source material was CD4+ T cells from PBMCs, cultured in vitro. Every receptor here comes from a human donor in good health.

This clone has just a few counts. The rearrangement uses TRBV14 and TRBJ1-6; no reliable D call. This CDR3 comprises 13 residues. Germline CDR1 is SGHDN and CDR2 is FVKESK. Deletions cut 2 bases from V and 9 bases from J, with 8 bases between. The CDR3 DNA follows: TGTGCCAGCAGCCAACAGTCCTTTTCACCCCTCCACTTT. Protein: CASSQQSFSPLHF.

CDR3 residues: CASSQETGIGQPQHF. In DNA, the CDR3 is TGCGCCAGCAGCCAAGAAACAGGGATCGGTCAGCCCCAGCATTTT. The chain combines TRBV4-1 with TRBJ1-5, with D tentatively TRBD1 (6 bases). This CDR3 spans 15 amino acids. Trimming stripped 0 bases from V and 6 bases from J, with 12 bases between. CDR1 and CDR2 from the germline V gene are MGHRA and YSYEKL.

The CDR3 loop reads CASSRESDLSYGYTF. The CDR3 nucleotides read TGTGCCAGCTCACGGGAATCCGATCTGAGCTATGGCTACACCTTC. This chain joins TRBV18 and TRBJ1-2, with unresolved D. Germline-derived CDR1 and CDR2 are KGHSH and LQKENI. Trimming cost V 4 bases and J 4 bases, with 16 bases left between them. This CDR3 comprises 15 residues. The full variable domain, its missing parts supplied by reference TRBV18 and TRBJ1-2, is NAGVMQNPRHLVRRRGQEARLRCSPMKGHSHVYWYRQLPEEGLKFMVYLQKENIIDESGMPKERFSAEFPKEGPSILRIQQVVRGDSAAYFCASSRESDLSYGYTFGSGTRLTVV.

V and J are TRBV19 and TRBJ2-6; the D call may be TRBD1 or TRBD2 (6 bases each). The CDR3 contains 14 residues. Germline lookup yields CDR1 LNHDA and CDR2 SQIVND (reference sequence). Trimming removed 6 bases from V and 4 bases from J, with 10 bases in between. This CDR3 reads CASRGGSGANVLTF. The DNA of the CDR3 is TGTGCCAGTAGAGGGGGGTCCGGGGCCAACGTCCTGACTTTC.

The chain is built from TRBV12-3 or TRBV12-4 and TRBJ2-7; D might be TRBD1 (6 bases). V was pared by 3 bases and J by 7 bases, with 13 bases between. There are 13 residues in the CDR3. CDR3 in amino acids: CASSFIRGGEQYF. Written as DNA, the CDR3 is TGTGCCAGCAGTTTCATCCGAGGGGGTGAGCAGTACTTC.

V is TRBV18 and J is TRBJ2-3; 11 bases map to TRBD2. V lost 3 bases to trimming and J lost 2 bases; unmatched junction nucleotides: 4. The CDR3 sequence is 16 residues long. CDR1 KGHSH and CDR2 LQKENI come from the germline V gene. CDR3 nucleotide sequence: TGTGCCAGCTCACCCATAGCGGGAGGGCCCACAGATACGCAGTATTTT. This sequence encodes CASSPIAGGPTDTQYF.

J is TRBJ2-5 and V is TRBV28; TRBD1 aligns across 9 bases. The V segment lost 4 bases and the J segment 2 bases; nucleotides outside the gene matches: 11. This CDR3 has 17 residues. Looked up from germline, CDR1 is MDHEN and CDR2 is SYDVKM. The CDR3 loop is CASSSYGTGPDQETQYF. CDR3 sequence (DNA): TGTGCCAGCAGTTCTTATGGGACAGGGCCTGATCAAGAGACCCAGTACTTC.

CDR3 sequence: CASSLGGVGDEQYF. The CDR3 DNA reads as TGTGCCAGCAGCCTCGGAGGGGTTGGCGACGAGCAGTACTTC. The V gene is TRBV7-9, the J gene TRBJ2-7; tentative D call: TRBD2 (6 bases). This CDR3 has 14 amino acids. Trimming removed 5 bases from V and 5 bases from J, with 16 bases in between. Germline V gene lookup returns CDR1 SEHNR and CDR2 FQNEAQ (reference sequence).

The DNA for the CDR3 is TGTGCCAGCAGTTTCCCGTTGTCGTCACCAATCCCCGAATACAATGAGCAGTTCTTC. Residues: CASSFPLSSPIPEYNEQFF. The chain is built from TRBV28 and TRBJ2-1; D is ambiguous. This CDR3 contains 19 residues. Trimming took off 3 bases at V and 4 bases at J, with 25 bases between the two ends. CDR1 is MDHEN, CDR2 SYDVKM, per germline.

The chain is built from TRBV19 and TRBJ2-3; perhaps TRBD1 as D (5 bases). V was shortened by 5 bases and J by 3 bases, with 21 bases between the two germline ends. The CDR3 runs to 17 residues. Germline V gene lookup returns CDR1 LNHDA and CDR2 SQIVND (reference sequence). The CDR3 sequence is CASSPTGQGVLTDTQYF. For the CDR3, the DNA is TGTGCCAGTAGTCCAACAGGTCAGGGTGTTTTGACAGATACGCAGTATTTT.

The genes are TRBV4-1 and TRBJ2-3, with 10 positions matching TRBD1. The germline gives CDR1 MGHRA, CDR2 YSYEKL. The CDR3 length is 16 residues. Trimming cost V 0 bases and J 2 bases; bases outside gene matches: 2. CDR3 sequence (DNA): TGCGCCAGCAGCCAAGATGGGACAGGGGCCACAGATACGCAGTATTTT. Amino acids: CASSQDGTGATDTQYF.

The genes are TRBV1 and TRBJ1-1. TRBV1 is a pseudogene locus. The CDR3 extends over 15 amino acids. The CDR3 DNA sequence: TGCACCAGCAGCCAAGGCAAGGGCGTATTGGGTGAAGCTTTCTTT. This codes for CTSSQGKGVLGEAFF.

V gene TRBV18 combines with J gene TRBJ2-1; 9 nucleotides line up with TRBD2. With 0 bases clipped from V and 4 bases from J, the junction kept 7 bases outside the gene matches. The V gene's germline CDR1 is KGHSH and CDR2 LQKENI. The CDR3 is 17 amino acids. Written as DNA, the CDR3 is TGTGCCAGCTCACCACCGTTAGCGGGAGCGGCTTACAATGAGCAGTTCTTC. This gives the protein CASSPPLAGAAYNEQFF. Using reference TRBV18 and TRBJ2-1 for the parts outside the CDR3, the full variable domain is NAGVMQNPRHLVRRRGQEARLRCSPMKGHSHVYWYRQLPEEGLKFMVYLQKENIIDESGMPKERFSAEFPKEGPSILRIQQVVRGDSAAYFCASSPPLAGAAYNEQFFGPGTRLTVL.

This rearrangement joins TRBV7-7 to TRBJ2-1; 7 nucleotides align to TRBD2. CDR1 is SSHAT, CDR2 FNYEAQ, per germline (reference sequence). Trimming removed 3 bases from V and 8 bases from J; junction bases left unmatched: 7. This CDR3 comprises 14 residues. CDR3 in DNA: TGTGCCAGCAGCTTGGGGGGGTCTACCGATGAGCAGTTCTTC. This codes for CASSLGGSTDEQFF.

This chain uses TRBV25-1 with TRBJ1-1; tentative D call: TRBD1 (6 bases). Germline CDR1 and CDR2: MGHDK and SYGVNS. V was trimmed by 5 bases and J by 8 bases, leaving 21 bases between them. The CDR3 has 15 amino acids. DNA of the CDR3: TGTGCCAGCAGTAACTCCGGACAGATATCATCCGAAGCTTTCTTT. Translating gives CASSNSGQISSEAFF.

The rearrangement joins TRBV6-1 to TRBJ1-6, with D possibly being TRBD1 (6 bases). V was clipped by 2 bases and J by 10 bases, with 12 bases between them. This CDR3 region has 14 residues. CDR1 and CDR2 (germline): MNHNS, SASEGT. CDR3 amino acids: CASSESQGSSPLHF. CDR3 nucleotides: TGTGCCAGCAGTGAATCTCAGGGGAGCTCACCCCTCCACTTT.

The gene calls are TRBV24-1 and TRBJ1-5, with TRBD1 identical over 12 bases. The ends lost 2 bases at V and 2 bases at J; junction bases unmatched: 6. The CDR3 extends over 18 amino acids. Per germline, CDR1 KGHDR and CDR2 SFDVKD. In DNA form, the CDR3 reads TGTGCCACCAGTGATTCCGGGACAGGGGGCTGGGGCAATCAGCCCCAGCATTTT. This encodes CATSDSGTGGWGNQPQHF.

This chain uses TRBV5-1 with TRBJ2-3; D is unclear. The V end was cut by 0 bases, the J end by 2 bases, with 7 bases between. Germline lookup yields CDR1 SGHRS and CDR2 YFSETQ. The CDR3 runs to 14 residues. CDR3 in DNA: TGCGCCAGCAGCTTGGAGGCTACCACAGATACGCAGTATTTT. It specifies CASSLEATTDTQYF.

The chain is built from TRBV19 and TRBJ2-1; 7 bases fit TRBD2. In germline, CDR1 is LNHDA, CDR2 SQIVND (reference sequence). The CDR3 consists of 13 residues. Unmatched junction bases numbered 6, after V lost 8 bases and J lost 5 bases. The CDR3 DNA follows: TGTGCCAGTCAGCGGGGCCGTAACAATGAGCAGTTCTTC. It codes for CASQRGRNNEQFF.

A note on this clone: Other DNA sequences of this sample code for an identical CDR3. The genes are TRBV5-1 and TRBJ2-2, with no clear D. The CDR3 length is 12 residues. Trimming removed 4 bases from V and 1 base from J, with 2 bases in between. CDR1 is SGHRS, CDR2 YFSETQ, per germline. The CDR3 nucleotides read TGCGCCAGCAGCCTGAACACCGGGGAGCTGTTTTTT. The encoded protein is CASSLNTGELFF.

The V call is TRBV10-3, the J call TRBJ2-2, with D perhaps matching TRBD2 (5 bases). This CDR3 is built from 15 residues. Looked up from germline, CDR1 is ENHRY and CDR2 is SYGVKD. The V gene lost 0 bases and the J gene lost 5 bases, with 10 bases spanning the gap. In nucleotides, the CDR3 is TGTGCCATCAGTGAGTCGCTAGCACGAACCGGGGAGCTGTTTTTT. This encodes CAISESLARTGELFF.

CDR3 region: CASRDHWADTQYF. The CDR3 region has the DNA TGTGCCAGCAGGGATCACTGGGCAGATACGCAGTATTTT. The gene calls are TRBV6-5 and TRBJ2-3; D remains unclear. CDR1 is MNHEY, CDR2 SVGAGI, per germline. The V end was cut by 6 bases, the J end by 4 bases, with 11 bases between. This CDR3 has 13 residues.

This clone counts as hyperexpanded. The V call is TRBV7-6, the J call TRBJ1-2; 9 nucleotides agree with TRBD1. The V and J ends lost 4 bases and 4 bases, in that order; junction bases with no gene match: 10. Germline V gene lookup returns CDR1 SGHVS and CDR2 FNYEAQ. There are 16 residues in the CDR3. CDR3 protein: CASSYMGTGYIYGYTF. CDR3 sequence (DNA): TGTGCCAGCAGCTACATGGGGACAGGGTACATCTATGGCTACACCTTC. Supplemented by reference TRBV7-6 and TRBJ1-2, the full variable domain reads GAGVSQSPRYKVTKRGQDVALRCDPISGHVSLYWYRQALGQGPEFLTYFNYEAQQDKSGLPNDRFSAERPEGSISTLTIQRTEQRDSAMYRCASSYMGTGYIYGYTFGSGTRLTVV.

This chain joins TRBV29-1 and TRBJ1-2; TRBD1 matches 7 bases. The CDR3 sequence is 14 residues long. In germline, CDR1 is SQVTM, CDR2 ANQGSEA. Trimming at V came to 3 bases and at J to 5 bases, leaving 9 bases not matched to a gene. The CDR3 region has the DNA TGCAGCGTTGAGTCCCAGGGGGGGAGGTATGGCTACACCTTC. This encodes CSVESQGGRYGYTF.

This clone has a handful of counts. CDR3 sequence (DNA): TGTGCCAGCAGCTTACTAGCGGGGTCCTACGAGCAGTACTTC. The encoded protein is CASSLLAGSYEQYF. The chain employs TRBV7-9 and TRBJ2-7; TRBD2 aligns across 9 bases. J gave up 1 base and V 2 bases, and 0 bases lay outside the gene matches. Per germline, CDR1 SEHNR and CDR2 FQNEAQ (reference sequence). The CDR3 loop spans 14 amino acids.

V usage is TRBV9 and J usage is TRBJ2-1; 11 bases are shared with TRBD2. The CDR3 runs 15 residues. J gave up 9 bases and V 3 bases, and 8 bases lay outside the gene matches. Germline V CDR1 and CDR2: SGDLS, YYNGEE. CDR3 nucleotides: TGTGCCAGCAGCGAAACTAGCGGGAGTTATGTTGAGCAGTTCTTC. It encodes CASSETSGSYVEQFF.

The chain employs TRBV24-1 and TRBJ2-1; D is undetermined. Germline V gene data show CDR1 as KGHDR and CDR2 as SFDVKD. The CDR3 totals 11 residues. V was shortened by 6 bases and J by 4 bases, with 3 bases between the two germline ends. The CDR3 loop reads CATSRYNEQFF. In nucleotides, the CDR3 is TGTGCCACCAGTCGGTACAATGAGCAGTTCTTC.